A single sample is the source of the 21 T cell receptor beta chains below, sequenced in a study of cytomegalovirus exposure and HLA in healthy donors. Researchers ran the PCR with 60 Vbeta and 13 Jbeta primers. The assay was immunoSEQ multiplex PCR, and TCRdb's table has in-frame clones only and misses some. Recorded for this sample: tens of thousands of clones. The sequencing sample was made of PBMCs. Receptor source: a woman aged 55-69 years in good health and CMV-seronegative.

This chain connects TRBV19 to TRBJ1-1; 8 bases fit TRBD1. The junction had 14 bases not matched to a gene; V was cut back by 6 bases and J by 11 bases. Germline V CDR1 and CDR2: LNHDA, SQIVND (reference sequence). The CDR3 totals 14 residues. CDR3 loop: CASRGGTGSSPAFF. The DNA for the CDR3 is TGTGCCAGTAGAGGCGGGACAGGTTCAAGCCCCGCTTTCTTT.

V and J are TRBV4-1 and TRBJ2-3; possibly TRBD1 for D (5 bases). The germline V and J ends were trimmed by 1 base and 2 bases, with 10 bases remaining between them. The CDR3 extends over 15 amino acids. Germline V lookup: CDR1 MGHRA, CDR2 YSYEKL. As DNA, the CDR3 is TGCGCCAGCAGCCAAGCCCTGACAGCCACAGATACGCAGTATTTT. This translates into CASSQALTATDTQYF.

This CDR3 reads CASSSGFLGTGGSLNTEAFF. The CDR3 DNA is TGTGCCAGCAGTTCGGGGTTCCTCGGGACAGGGGGTTCTCTGAACACTGAAGCTTTCTTT. This chain connects TRBV27 to TRBJ1-1; 11 bases match TRBD1. Germline CDR1 is MNHEY and CDR2 is SMNVEV (reference sequence). V shed 4 bases, J shed 0 bases, and the junction held 16 bases outside the gene matches. The CDR3 is made up of 20 amino acids.

This rearrangement joins TRBV6-5 to TRBJ2-7, with 7 bases aligning to TRBD2. CDR3 length: 15 amino acids. Germline CDR1 MNHEY, CDR2 SVGAGI. With V trimmed by 3 bases and J by 1 base, 6 bases remained unmatched. CDR3 loop: CASSYTGRASYEQYF. As DNA, the CDR3 is TGTGCCAGCAGTTATACTGGGAGGGCATCCTACGAGCAGTACTTC.

J is TRBJ2-5 and V is TRBV5-1; 8 nucleotides agree with TRBD1. Looked up from germline, CDR1 is SGHRS and CDR2 is YFSETQ. The V and J ends lost 7 bases and 5 bases, in that order; junction bases with no gene match: 10. CDR3 size: 14 residues. This CDR3 is CASGRAGGWETQYF. CDR3 nucleotides: TGCGCCAGCGGAAGAGCAGGGGGCTGGGAGACCCAGTACTTC.

The chain carries TRBV28 and TRBJ1-5; the match to TRBD1 covers 7 bases. This CDR3 spans 17 amino acids. The junction had 7 bases not matched to a gene; V was cut back by 2 bases and J by 0 bases. Germline V gene lookup returns CDR1 MDHEN and CDR2 SYDVKM. The CDR3 nucleotides read TGTGCCAGCAGTTTACCCCCAGGGGGAAATAGCAATCAGCCCCAGCATTTT. Its translation: CASSLPPGGNSNQPQHF.

The chain uses TRBV28 and TRBJ2-2, with a tentative D call TRBD1 (7 bases). Between the trimmed V and J ends, which lost 5 bases and 8 bases, there was a span of 15 bases. Looked up from germline, CDR1 is MDHEN and CDR2 is SYDVKM. This CDR3 comprises 14 residues. CDR3 region: CASSRPRGAGELFF. The CDR3 region has the DNA TGTGCCAGCAGTCGCCCCAGGGGGGCAGGGGAGCTGTTTTTT.

The rearrangement joins TRBV6-5 to TRBJ2-7; a possible D gene is TRBD2 (5 bases). V lost 6 bases, J lost 3 bases, and 15 bases lay in between. The V gene's germline CDR1 is MNHEY and CDR2 SVGAGI. The CDR3 contains 14 residues. The CDR3, as DNA: TGTGCCAGCAGGGGAGCGGAATCCTACTACGAGCAGTACTTC. This translates into CASRGAESYYEQYF.

This sequence joins TRBV27 and TRBJ2-5; TRBD2 is a possible D gene (5 bases). The end of the DNA fits TRBJ2-7 better, so the J call may be wrong. Germline loops: CDR1 MNHEY, CDR2 SMNVEV (reference sequence). The CDR3 is 10 residues long. CDR3 bases: TGTGCCAGCAGGGCGGGCGAGCAGTACTTC. Protein: CASRAGEQYF.

The V gene is TRBV7-9, the J gene TRBJ2-1; a weak D match, TRBD1 (6 bases). With 5 bases removed from V and 9 bases from J, the gap between germline ends came to 11 bases. The V gene's germline CDR1 is SEHNR and CDR2 FQNEAQ (reference sequence). This CDR3 spans 12 amino acids. The CDR3 region is CASSRQGGEQFF. DNA of the CDR3: TGTGCCAGCAGCAGACAAGGGGGTGAGCAGTTCTTC.

The rearrangement links TRBV5-1 to TRBJ2-1; the match to TRBD1 covers 8 bases. CDR1 and CDR2 (germline): SGHRS, YFSETQ. Trimming cost V 1 base and J 10 bases; bases outside gene matches: 7. CDR3 length: 14 residues. CDR3 in amino acids: CASSLSGAGGEQFF. The CDR3 DNA is TGCGCCAGCAGCTTGTCCGGGGCAGGGGGCGAGCAGTTCTTC.

The chain uses TRBV2 and TRBJ2-1; 15 nucleotides line up with TRBD2. The germline gives CDR1 SNHLY, CDR2 FYNNEI. The CDR3 is made up of 14 amino acids. The V segment lost 9 bases and the J segment 12 bases; nucleotides outside the gene matches: 9. The CDR3 nucleotides read TGTGCCAGGAGGACTAGCGGGGGGGGCGGGGTGCAGTTCTTC. It codes for CARRTSGGGGVQFF.

The V gene is TRBV7-2, the J gene TRBJ2-3, with D maybe TRBD2 (5 bases). This CDR3 contains 13 residues. Trimming cost V 2 bases and J 6 bases, with 9 bases left between them. Germline CDR1 and CDR2: SGHTA and FQGNSA. The CDR3 spells CASSLRRMDTQYF. For the CDR3, the DNA is TGTGCCAGCAGCTTAAGGAGGATGGATACGCAGTATTTT. Combining the CDR3 with reference TRBV7-2 and TRBJ2-3 gives the whole variable domain GAGVSQSPSNKVTEKGKDVELRCDPISGHTALYWYRQSLGQGLEFLIYFQGNSAPDKSGLPSDRFSAERTGGSVSTLTIQRTQQEDSAVYLCASSLRRMDTQYFGPGTRLTVL.

The V gene is TRBV4-3, the J gene TRBJ2-1; D ambiguous. There are 16 residues in the CDR3. Germline values: CDR1 LGHNA, CDR2 YSLEER. Trimming pared 0 bases from V and 2 bases from J, leaving 11 bases between. The CDR3 is CASSQEPQVPYNEQFF. The CDR3 bases are TGCGCCAGCAGCCAAGAACCCCAGGTCCCCTACAATGAGCAGTTCTTC.

This chain uses TRBV10-3 with TRBJ1-2; weak D call: TRBD1 (6 bases). Germline V gives CDR1 ENHRY, CDR2 SYGVKD. The CDR3 spans 15 residues. Trimming removed 4 bases at V and 1 base at J, with 13 bases between. The CDR3 sequence: CAISGTDFFNYGYTF. The CDR3 region has the DNA TGTGCCATCAGTGGGACAGATTTCTTTAACTATGGCTACACCTTC.

The chain recombines TRBV7-9 with TRBJ1-4; 8 bases fit TRBD1. J lost 5 bases, V lost 4 bases, and 9 bases had no gene match. The germline V gene encodes CDR1 SEHNR and CDR2 FQNEAQ (reference sequence). The CDR3 has 16 amino acids. CDR3 nucleotides: TGTGCCAGCAGCTCAGAACGACAGGGGTTAAATGAAAAACTGTTTTTT. This codes for CASSSERQGLNEKLFF.

The chain carries TRBV27 and TRBJ1-5; 10 bases map to TRBD1. V dropped 7 bases and J dropped 3; count of bases not matched to a gene: 6. CDR1 and CDR2 (germline): MNHEY, SMNVEV (reference sequence). The CDR3 is 15 amino acids. DNA for the CDR3: TGTGCCAGCAAACGGACAGGGGGAAACAATCAGCCCCAGCATTTT. It is translated as CASKRTGGNNQPQHF.

The rearrangement joins TRBV11-2 to TRBJ2-2; D is perhaps TRBD1 (5 bases). The CDR3 is 15 residues long. Trimming shortened V by 0 bases and J by 6 bases, and 11 bases separated the two germline ends. Looked up from germline, CDR1 is SGHAT and CDR2 is FQNNGV. For the CDR3, the DNA is TGTGCCAGCAGCTTAGACAGGGTGAGGTCCGGGGAGCTGTTTTTT. It is translated as CASSLDRVRSGELFF.

V is TRBV4-1 and J is TRBJ1-5; D call uncertain. V lost 4 bases and J 7 bases, leaving 11 bases between the germline ends. Germline CDR1 MGHRA, CDR2 YSYEKL. The CDR3 spans 13 residues. The CDR3 DNA is TGCGCCAGCAGCCGAGCCATGGAGCAGCCCCAGCATTTT. Its protein product is CASSRAMEQPQHF.

The chain couples TRBV14 to TRBJ1-2; D is unclear. From germline, CDR1 is SGHDN and CDR2 FVKESK. V lost 4 bases, J lost 4 bases, and 16 bases lay in between. This CDR3 is built from 15 residues. Written as DNA, the CDR3 is TGTGCCAGCAGCCTTAGACCGACTACTGGCTATGGCTACACCTTC. It translates to CASSLRPTTGYGYTF.

The chain recombines TRBV11-3 with TRBJ1-1; 9 nucleotides line up with TRBD1. V lost 4 bases to trimming and J lost 9 bases; unmatched junction nucleotides: 12. Germline values: CDR1 SGHNT, CDR2 YENEEA. This CDR3 contains 15 residues. This CDR3 is CASSSSPLQGAQAFF. The CDR3 nucleotides read TGTGCCAGCAGCTCGTCCCCTTTACAGGGGGCGCAAGCTTTCTTT.